Presented here are 31 T cell receptor beta chains from one specimen sequenced in a study of blood T cell repertoires in COVID-19. Here immunoSEQ multiplex PCR was the method, and the copy in TCRdb shows in-frame clones only, minus some. In the table there are roughly 52,000 clones, 82% of which are singletons. The sequencing sample was made of peripheral blood. These receptors originate from a man at least 80 years old with COVID-19, enrolled during active disease.

The chain uses TRBV4-3 and TRBJ1-5; D unresolved. The CDR3 runs to 13 residues. Trimming pared 3 bases from V and 5 bases from J, leaving 8 bases between. Germline V CDR1 and CDR2: LGHNA, YSLEER. DNA of the CDR3: TGCGCCAGCAGCCAGGGCCCCGATCAGCCCCAGCATTTT. Its translation: CASSQGPDQPQHF.

V usage is TRBV7-8 and J usage is TRBJ1-1; D is unresolved. The CDR3 runs to 13 residues. The germline V and J ends were trimmed by 7 bases and 0 bases, with 9 bases remaining between them. Germline V gene lookup returns CDR1 SGHVS and CDR2 FQNEAQ. CDR3 nucleotide sequence: TGTGCCAGCAATGGGCAGATGAACACTGAAGCTTTCTTT. It codes for CASNGQMNTEAFF.

CDR3 region: CASNRATSYNEQFF. The DNA of the CDR3 is TGCGCCAGCAACCGAGCGACTTCCTACAATGAGCAGTTCTTC. The chain employs TRBV5-1 and TRBJ2-1, with no clear D. Germline CDR1 and CDR2: SGHRS and YFSETQ. V lost 6 bases, J lost 1 base, and 11 bases lay in between. CDR3 length: 14 amino acids. The full variable domain, its missing parts supplied by reference TRBV5-1 and TRBJ2-1, is KAGVTQTPRYLIKTRGQQVTLSCSPISGHRSVSWYQQTPGQGLQFLFEYFSETQRNKGNFPGRFSGRQFSNSRSEMNVSTLELGDSALYLCASNRATSYNEQFFGPGTRLTVL.

The chain joins TRBV5-1 to TRBJ1-1, with 9 bases fitting TRBD1. Germline CDR1 SGHRS, CDR2 YFSETQ. The ends lost 4 bases at V and 5 bases at J; junction bases unmatched: 6. There are 14 residues in the CDR3. CDR3 loop: CASSPGTGSTEAFF. CDR3 DNA: TGCGCCAGCAGCCCAGGGACAGGGAGTACTGAAGCTTTCTTT.

The chain carries TRBV5-1 and TRBJ1-2; 7 positions match TRBD1. The V gene's germline CDR1 is SGHRS and CDR2 YFSETQ. The CDR3 is 15 amino acids. The V and J ends lost 4 bases and 8 bases, in that order; junction bases with no gene match: 14. CDR3 residues: CASSTQGVGVDGYTF. The DNA of the CDR3 is TGCGCCAGCAGCACCCAGGGGGTAGGAGTGGACGGCTACACCTTC.

The chain couples TRBV10-2 to TRBJ2-3, with D tentatively TRBD2 (5 bases). This CDR3 comprises 12 residues. Trimming took 4 bases from V and 6 from J, leaving 8 bases between them. Germline V gives CDR1 WSHSY, CDR2 SAAADI. DNA of the CDR3: TGCGCCAGCAGTGTCTCGGGGGATACGCAGTATTTT. It is translated as CASSVSGDTQYF.

V is TRBV20-1 and J is TRBJ2-3, with 8 bases fitting TRBD2. The length of the CDR3 is 11 residues. V shed 6 bases and J 11 bases; nucleotides not matched to a gene: 7. CDR1 is DFQATT, CDR2 SNEGSKA, per germline (reference sequence). The CDR3 is CSAGGAPKQYF. CDR3 sequence (DNA): TGCAGTGCCGGGGGGGCGCCGAAGCAGTATTTT.

This chain joins TRBV5-6 and TRBJ1-5; TRBD1 is a possible D gene (5 bases). CDR1 SGHDT and CDR2 YYEEEE come from the germline V gene. V gave up 2 bases and J gave up 3 bases, with 9 bases separating them. CDR3 length: 14 residues. The CDR3 nucleotides are TGTGCCAGCAGCTTCGGAGGGGCCAATCAGCCCCAGCATTTT. Amino acids: CASSFGGANQPQHF.

V gene TRBV25-1 combines with J gene TRBJ1-4; D gene ambiguous. Looked up from germline, CDR1 is MGHDK and CDR2 is SYGVNS. V was trimmed by 5 bases and J by 6 bases, leaving 16 bases between them. The CDR3 is 15 residues long. The CDR3: CASSQASGFDEKLFF. DNA for the CDR3: TGTGCCAGCAGTCAGGCGAGTGGGTTCGATGAAAAACTGTTTTTT.

This chain connects TRBV10-1 to TRBJ1-1, with D possibly matching TRBD1 (6 bases). The CDR3 extends over 13 amino acids. The V end lost 6 bases, the J end lost 1 base, and 9 bases lay between the germline ends. Germline lookup yields CDR1 WNHNN and CDR2 SYGVQD (reference sequence). CDR3 DNA sequence: TGCGCCAGCAGAAGGGACACGAACACTGAAGCTTTCTTT. This gives the protein CASRRDTNTEAFF.

V and J are TRBV6-6 and TRBJ2-3; 8 bases map to TRBD1. Trimming removed 5 bases from V and 1 base from J; junction bases left unmatched: 8. This CDR3 is built from 16 residues. From germline, CDR1 is MNHNY and CDR2 SVGAGI (reference sequence). The CDR3 nucleotides read TGTGCCAGCAGTCCGCAGGGGGCAGGGGGCACAGATACGCAGTATTTT. Translating it yields CASSPQGAGGTDTQYF.

This sequence joins TRBV19 and TRBJ2-7; weak D call: TRBD2 (6 bases). This CDR3 comprises 14 residues. V shed 1 base and J shed 3 bases, with 10 bases lying between them. CDR1 and CDR2 from the germline V gene are LNHDA and SQIVND (reference sequence). CDR3 in DNA: TGTGCCAGTAGTATAGGAGGAGGGGACTACGAGCAGTACTTC. Translation gives CASSIGGGDYEQYF.

The J gene is TRBJ2-7, the V gene TRBV5-1, with TRBD2 as a possible D gene (5 bases). V lost 7 bases, J lost 3 bases, and 11 bases lay in between. The CDR3 runs to 12 residues. The V gene's germline CDR1 is SGHRS and CDR2 YFSETQ. The CDR3 reads CASGRENYEQYF. The DNA of the CDR3 is TGCGCCAGCGGCCGGGAAAACTACGAGCAGTACTTC.

The V gene is TRBV10-3, the J gene TRBJ1-1; TRBD1 agrees at 10 bases. After removal of 0 bases from V and 2 bases from J, the junction contained 3 bases not matched to a gene. This CDR3 contains 16 residues. CDR1 and CDR2 from the germline V gene are ENHRY and SYGVKD. The CDR3 here is CAISESDRGGNTEAFF. As DNA, the CDR3 is TGTGCCATCAGTGAGTCGGACAGGGGGGGAAACACTGAAGCTTTCTTT.

This clone has a single count. The DNA of the CDR3 is TGTGCCAGCAGCTTCACGTCCAGGGTCCTGACTTTC. Amino acids: CASSFTSRVLTF. The chain joins TRBV13 to TRBJ2-6; no reliable D call. V lost 3 bases to trimming and J lost 13 bases, with 10 bases between them. Germline CDR1 PRHDT, CDR2 FYEKMQ (reference sequence). CDR3 length: 12 residues.

This chain joins TRBV21-1 and TRBJ2-1; the D segment call TRBD1 is taken from the table without a DNA check. TRBV21-1 is classified as a pseudogene. The CDR3 runs 20 residues. CDR3 in amino acids: CASSKKKVKADRGQYNEQFF. CDR3 sequence (DNA): TGTGCCAGCAGCAAAAAAAAAGTAAAGGCCGACAGGGGGCAGTACAATGAGCAGTTCTTC.

The V and J genes are TRBV9 and TRBJ2-3; weak D call: TRBD2 (6 bases). Deletions cut 4 bases from V and 4 bases from J, with 10 bases between. Germline assignment: CDR1 SGDLS and CDR2 YYNGEE. The CDR3 runs to 13 residues. This chain's CDR3 is CASSPGGADTQYF. The CDR3 DNA follows: TGTGCCAGCAGCCCCGGCGGGGCAGATACGCAGTATTTT.

This clone was found a few times. This chain joins TRBV10-1 and TRBJ1-2; D may be TRBD1 (5 bases). V lost 6 bases and J 4 bases, leaving 15 bases between the germline ends. The CDR3 extends over 14 amino acids. CDR1 and CDR2 from the germline V gene are WNHNN and SYGVQD (reference sequence). Written as DNA, the CDR3 is TGCGCCAGCAGCGCGGGGCACAGTCCCTATGGCTACACCTTC. Residues: CASSAGHSPYGYTF.

This clone was seen a single time. V is TRBV3-1 (or the pseudogene TRBV3-2) and J is TRBJ2-7; TRBD2 matches 9 bases. The CDR3 extends over 14 amino acids. V dropped 1 base and J dropped 3; count of bases not matched to a gene: 1. In germline, CDR1 is LGHDT, CDR2 YNNKEL (reference sequence). In DNA, the CDR3 is TGTGCCAGCAGCCAAGGAGCGGGAGGCTACGAGCAGTACGTC. This encodes CASSQGAGGYEQYV.

As concerns this clone: At one end the junction does not follow the germline gene, possibly because of a read error. The CDR3 nucleotides are TGTGCCAGCTCCCCACGTTCGGGGGTACAAGGAAACACCATATATTTT. This sequence encodes CASSPRSGVQGNTIYF. The genes are TRBV18 and TRBJ1-3, with a weak D call TRBD1 (5 bases). The germline gives CDR1 KGHSH, CDR2 LQKENI. The CDR3 consists of 16 residues.

The gene calls are TRBV27 and TRBJ1-4; 7 positions match TRBD1. With 6 bases clipped from V and 5 bases from J, the junction kept 9 bases outside the gene matches. The CDR3 is made up of 15 amino acids. Germline V CDR1 and CDR2: MNHEY, SMNVEV (reference sequence). The CDR3 DNA is TGTGCCAGCAGGCGAGGACAGGCTCCGAATGAAAAACTGTTTTTT. Amino acid sequence: CASRRGQAPNEKLFF.

CDR3 protein: CASSKTGLRTEAFF. The CDR3 DNA is TGTGCCAGCAGCAAAACAGGGTTGAGGACTGAAGCTTTCTTT. This sequence joins TRBV7-2 and TRBJ1-1; maybe TRBD1 (6 bases). CDR1 is SGHTA, CDR2 FQGNSA, per germline. The CDR3 covers 14 residues. V lost 5 bases, J lost 5 bases, and 15 bases lay in between.

This chain uses TRBV7-9 with TRBJ1-2; TRBD1 is a possible D gene (6 bases). The CDR3 is 16 residues long. Trimming removed 5 bases from V and 5 bases from J, with 21 bases in between. CDR1 is SEHNR, CDR2 FQNEAQ, per germline (reference sequence). Here the CDR3 DNA reads TGTGCCAGCAGCCCCACCGGGACAAGCCCCTCGTATGGCTACACCTTC. It codes for CASSPTGTSPSYGYTF.

The CDR3 spells CASSPRRQGGSYEQYV. Here the CDR3 DNA reads TGTGCCAGCAGCCCGCGGCGACAGGGAGGTTCCTACGAGCAGTACGTC. This rearrangement joins TRBV11-3 to TRBJ2-7, with a tentative D call TRBD1 (7 bases). CDR3 length equals 16 residues. Trimming removed 5 bases from V and 1 base from J, with 18 bases in between. Germline CDR1 is SGHNT and CDR2 is YENEEA.

The chain is built from TRBV7-8 and TRBJ2-1; TRBD2 matches at 9 bases. The V segment lost 1 base and the J segment 7 bases; nucleotides outside the gene matches: 5. This CDR3 comprises 15 residues. Per the germline V gene, CDR1 is SGHVS and CDR2 is FQNEAQ. In DNA, the CDR3 is TGTGCCAGCAGCTTAGAAGCGGGAGGACCAAATGAGCAGTTCTTC. Its protein is CASSLEAGGPNEQFF. The whole variable domain, remainder taken from reference TRBV7-8 and TRBJ2-1, is GAGVSQSPRYKVAKRGQDVALRCDPISGHVSLFWYQQALGQGPEFLTYFQNEAQLDKSGLPSDRFFAERPEGSVSTLKIQRTQQEDSAVYLCASSLEAGGPNEQFFGPGTRLTVL.

This chain uses TRBV3-1 (or the pseudogene TRBV3-2) with TRBJ2-5; TRBD2 matches at 8 bases. The V and J ends lost 0 bases and 9 bases, in that order; junction bases with no gene match: 18. The germline gives CDR1 LGHDT, CDR2 YNNKEL (reference sequence). The CDR3 is made up of 18 amino acids. The DNA of the CDR3 is TGTGCCAGCAGCCAAGATCACCGCGGGGGGCCATCCGAGTGGCCCCAGTACTTC. Amino acid sequence: CASSQDHRGGPSEWPQYF.

The chain joins TRBV5-6 to TRBJ1-5; 9 bases are a match to TRBD1. This CDR3 comprises 14 residues. Unmatched junction bases numbered 5, after V lost 2 bases and J lost 8 bases. Germline loops: CDR1 SGHDT, CDR2 YYEEEE. The CDR3 coding sequence is TGTGCCAGCAGCTTTAGACAGGGGGTTAAGCCCCAGCATTTT. Protein sequence: CASSFRQGVKPQHF.

V is TRBV6-5 and J is TRBJ1-4, with TRBD1 matching 11 bases. Germline CDR1 reads MNHEY; CDR2 reads SVGAGI. This CDR3 spans 14 amino acids. The V and J ends lost 7 bases and 8 bases, in that order; junction bases with no gene match: 6. CDR3 bases: TGTGCCAGCACCCGGACAGGGGGCGAAGAAAAACTGTTTTTT. Translating it yields CASTRTGGEEKLFF.

The J gene is TRBJ1-5, the V gene TRBV19; 7 bases are a match to TRBD1. The V and J ends lost 5 bases and 3 bases, in that order; junction bases with no gene match: 7. The V gene's germline CDR1 is LNHDA and CDR2 SQIVND (reference sequence). This CDR3 region has 15 residues. The CDR3, as DNA: TGTGCCAGTAGTGACCGACAGGGCGTCAATCAGCCCCAGCATTTT. It codes for CASSDRQGVNQPQHF.

This clone occurred once. This chain connects TRBV18 to TRBJ1-4, with D possibly TRBD1 on 6 matching bases. V lost 3 bases to trimming and J lost 3 bases, with 8 bases between them. The CDR3 has 14 amino acids. Germline-derived CDR1 and CDR2 are KGHSH and LQKENI. The CDR3 reads CASSPTGANEKLFF. The CDR3, as DNA: TGTGCCAGCTCACCGACAGGAGCTAATGAAAAACTGTTTTTT.

The chain uses TRBV7-8 and TRBJ2-5; no reliable D call. The CDR3 covers 12 residues. From germline, CDR1 is SGHVS and CDR2 FQNEAQ. The V end lost 5 bases, the J end lost 2 bases, and 6 bases lay between the germline ends. For the CDR3, the DNA is TGTGCCAGCAGCCCTTTTCAAGAGACCCAGTACTTC. Translated, it gives CASSPFQETQYF.